This T cell receptor (beta chain) was observed in a study of blood T cell repertoires in COVID-19. Study information: From T cells, B-cell-depleted T cells, or PBMCs came the material, which was cDNA or gDNA.

As regards this clone: The junction and the germline gene differ at one end; a read error may be behind it.

Looked up from germline, CDR1 is MNHEY and CDR2 is SMNVEV (reference sequence). The CDR3 is 13 residues long. TCRdb keeps only in-frame clones here, not all; method: immunoSEQ multiplex PCR. There are 200,000 to 300,000 clones in the sample; more than 75% occur only once, and over 2% lies in the top ten. The chain joins TRBV27 to TRBJ2-7; D is uncertain. The source of this sequence is a woman aged 45-60 years with acute or convalescent COVID-19. The sample comprised peripheral blood. CDR3 sequence reads: CASSLLGPYEQCF. In DNA form, the CDR3 reads TGTGCCAGCAGTTTACTGGGCCCCTACGAGCAGTGCTTC.